The 6 T cell receptor beta chains reported below all come from one sample, sequenced in a study of shared clonotypes between healthy human individuals. Assay: immunoSEQ multiplex PCR; the TCRdb copy retains only in-frame clones and omits some. The sample lists around 1 million clones, 76% occurring once. Specimen: memory CD4+ T cells sorted from blood. Sample subset: CD45RA-negative fraction. The receptors here all came from a man younger than 35 in good health.

This chain links TRBV7-2 with TRBJ1-1, with TRBD1 as a possible D gene (6 bases). V shed 6 bases and J shed 7 bases, with 15 bases lying between them. Germline V gene sequence: CDR1 SGHTA, CDR2 FQGNSA. The CDR3 length is 13 residues. DNA of the CDR3: TGTGCCAGCAGTGAGCAGGGGCGGGATGAAGCTTTCTTT. Protein: CASSEQGRDEAFF.

Notes on this clone: This specimen includes other DNA sequences encoding the same CDR3. This chain joins TRBV7-2 and TRBJ1-5, with a weak D call TRBD1 (6 bases). In germline, CDR1 is SGHTA, CDR2 FQGNSA. V was trimmed by 1 base and J by 7 bases, leaving 8 bases between them. The CDR3 runs to 13 residues. The CDR3 here is CASSLDRDQPQHF. The DNA of the CDR3 is TGTGCCAGCAGCTTAGACAGGGACCAGCCCCAGCATTTT.

CDR3 residues: CASSSGHADTGELFF. The CDR3 nucleotides are TGCGCCAGCAGTAGTGGGCATGCCGACACCGGGGAGCTGTTTTTT. V is TRBV5-1 and J is TRBJ2-2; the D is unclear. Germline V gene data show CDR1 as SGHRS and CDR2 as YFSETQ. V was cut by 5 bases and J by 3 bases, with 14 bases left in between. This CDR3 region has 15 residues. Variable domain in full (rest from reference TRBV5-1 and TRBJ2-2): KAGVTQTPRYLIKTRGQQVTLSCSPISGHRSVSWYQQTPGQGLQFLFEYFSETQRNKGNFPGRFSGRQFSNSRSEMNVSTLELGDSALYLCASSSGHADTGELFFGEGSRLTVL.

The genes are TRBV11-1 and TRBJ2-2, with D unclear. Trimming removed 3 bases from V and 8 bases from J, with 13 bases in between. Germline V gene sequence: CDR1 SGHAT, CDR2 FQDESV (reference sequence). The CDR3 spans 14 residues. The CDR3 sequence: CASSFGSPGGELFF. The CDR3 coding sequence is TGTGCCAGCAGCTTTGGGTCGCCTGGGGGGGAGCTGTTTTTT.

This chain connects TRBV7-3 to TRBJ2-3; the match to TRBD2 covers 9 bases. Germline V gene lookup returns CDR1 SGHTA and CDR2 FQGTGA. The J segment lost 2 bases and the V segment lost 5 bases, leaving 8 bases of the junction unmatched. The length of the CDR3 is 16 residues. CDR3 nucleotide sequence: TGTGCCAGCAGCCCAGCGGGGGGCCCAAACACAGATACGCAGTATTTT. This sequence encodes CASSPAGGPNTDTQYF. Complete variable domain (other parts from reference TRBV7-3 and TRBJ2-3): GAGVSQTPSNKVTEKGKYVELRCDPISGHTALYWYRQSLGQGPEFLIYFQGTGAADDSGLPNDRFFAVRPEGSVSTLKIQRTERGDSAVYLCASSPAGGPNTDTQYFGPGTRLTVL.

Remarks on this clone: The sample has other DNA sequences that encode this CDR3 too. This rearrangement joins TRBV7-2 to TRBJ2-3; D uncertain. V dropped 5 bases and J dropped 2 bases, with 5 bases sitting between them. From germline, CDR1 is SGHTA and CDR2 FQGNSA. CDR3 length: 12 residues. The CDR3 DNA sequence: TGTGCCAGCAGCCGCTACACAGATACGCAGTATTTT. Its translation: CASSRYTDTQYF.